The entry below describes one T cell receptor beta chain. This clone has a single count. The antigen this receptor binds is unknown. Per-nucleotide qualities are absent, and no much larger clonotype sits a single base away. One collaborating source in Seattle enrolled patients while the patients were actively infected and followed the patients over time throughout the course of disease. Each collaborating institution followed its own protocols to collect whole blood in K2EDTA tubes. For TCRbeta analysis, collaborators shipped samples in one of three forms: frozen whole blood, isolated PBMCs, or DNA extracted from either of those sample types. The CDR3, cysteine through phenylalanine, is 14 amino acids long. Of the read, only the CDR3 DNA is kept; its 42 bases are in frame from base 1. Clipping removes 3 bases from V and 6 bases from J, with 8 as the unmatched junction base count. Looking up the germline V gene (reference sequence) yields CDR1 LGHDT and CDR2 YNNKEL.

TCRbeta CDR3 regions were amplified from genomic DNA by means of the immunoSEQ Assay, a bias-controlled multiplex PCR. The authors' pipeline ran thus. Within the assay, amplification of reference gene primers was used to estimate how many nucleated cells each sample contained. To quantify the absolute abundance of each unique TCRbeta CDR3 rearrangement, sequence reads were collapsed and filtered. For each sample, productive Simpson clonality was calculated as the square root of Simpson's diversity index over productive rearrangements. The immuneACCESS repertoire file appears here via TCRdb, limited to in-frame rearrangements. These files lack a portion of the clones; in checked studies, under half of the deficit traces to unresolved V genes, and the cause of the others is not known. V and J calls plus clone size are reproduced from that table; the DNA served to infer D and trimming. The sample table records about 410,000 clones; about 89% of these occur just once. 1.5% to 1.7% of the sample rests with the top ten.

This sample is part of a study of blood T cell repertoires in COVID-19 (TCRdb year 2020). The study in broad terms: Samples covering the acute and convalescent phases of COVID-19 were provided by collaborators in the United States, Italy and Spain. HLA class I and class II types, where available, came from metadata supplied by the sample provider rather than from assay-based typing. Samples were obtained from the ongoing ImmuneRACE study (first 160 participants) and from 1,254 subjects provided by 6 global collaborators. The repertoires were released in a freely available public database meant as a resource for research on the immune response to SARS-CoV-2. A de-identified subject ID, COVID-19 status, age in years and sex were almost always included in the sample metadata. The material from the prospective study consisted of cDNA or gDNA derived from T cells, B-cell-depleted T cells, or PBMCs. The dataset comprised deeply sampled blood TCRbeta repertoires from subjects exposed to, actively infected with, or recovered from COVID-19.

The paper as a whole reports these results and caveats: How much clinical and demographic metadata was included differed by source and by participant, and the metadata was provided uncurated.

The chain employs TRBV3-1 (or the pseudogene TRBV3-2) and TRBJ2-7; 7 central bases correspond to TRBD2. The material sequenced was peripheral blood. The clonotype was recovered from a woman aged 35 to 49 with COVID-19, enrolled during active disease. The DNA is TGTGCCAGCAGCCAGCGGGAGATCCTTCCCGAGCAGTACTTC. It codes for CASSQREILPEQYF.